This is a list of T cell receptor beta chains from one sample in a study of regulatory T cells in long-lasting Graves disease. One entry per CDR3 protein results from TCRdb running MiXCR on the multiplex PCR reads. The sample has 400,000 to 650,000 distinct CDR3 sequences, approximately 16% seen once. The same sample was also studied in work on T cells in Graves' hyperthyroidism and ophthalmopathy.

Material: peripheral blood mononuclear cells (PBMCs), obtained at new diagnosis, from a patient treated with antithyroid drugs. All receptors derive from a woman aged 35 to 60 with Graves disease. Both conserved end residues are part of each CDR3. Each record gives: D gene, V gene, clone size, J gene, CDR3 protein, CDR3 DNA. D genes are given only for firm matches. Only part of the rows carry a size: once, few, many, or a class if the clone is expanded.

>NA|TRBV11-2|NA|TRBJ2-7
CASSLPSGLTGWYEQYF
TGTGCCAGCAGCTTACCCTCGGGGCTAACGGGCTGGTACGAGCAGTACTTC
>NA|TRBV6-1|many|TRBJ1-5
CASSTAGSRNQPQHF
TGTGCCAGCAGTACCGCGGGCAGTAGGAATCAGCCCCAGCATTTT
>NA|TRBV11-2|few|TRBJ2-2
CASSTRLVGGELFF
TGTGCCAGCAGCACGCGACTAGTGGGCGGGGAGCTGTTTTTT
>NA|TRBV20-1|few|TRBJ1-2
CSAGQGDYGYTF
TGCAGTGCGGGTCAGGGAGACTATGGCTACACCTTC
>NA|TRBV28|many|TRBJ1-3
CASSLYVISGNTIYF
TGTGCCAGCAGTTTATACGTCATCTCTGGAAACACCATATATTTT
>NA|TRBV30|many|TRBJ2-3
CALDTQYF
TGTGCCTTAGATACGCAGTATTTT
>NA|TRBV27|many|TRBJ1-1
CASSSNPGLGVTEAFF
TGTGCCAGCAGTTCCAATCCAGGGCTTGGGGTAACTGAAGCTTTCTTT
>TRBD2|TRBV27|many|TRBJ2-1
CASIKAGAQGEQFF
TGTGCCAGCATAAAAGCGGGGGCTCAGGGTGAGCAGTTCTTC
>TRBD1|TRBV20-1|many|TRBJ2-5
CSASWGQGRRETQYF
TGCAGTGCTAGCTGGGGACAGGGGCGCAGGGAGACCCAGTACTTC
>NA|TRBV7-6|many|TRBJ2-7
CASSLSEFSYEQYF
TGTGCCAGCAGTCTCTCCGAGTTCTCCTACGAGCAGTACTTC
>TRBD1|TRBV7-2|NA|TRBJ2-7
CASSYIWDRQGGERYF
TGTGCCAGCAGCTATATATGGGACAGACAAGGGGGCGAGCGGTACTTC
>NA|TRBV9|many|TRBJ1-1
CASSPNPEMNTEAFF
TGTGCCAGCAGCCCCAACCCGGAAATGAACACTGAAGCTTTCTTT
>TRBD1|TRBV12-3/TRBV12-4|few|TRBJ1-2
CASSFNPDRGPIYGYTF
TGTGCCAGCAGTTTTAACCCGGACAGGGGGCCCATCTATGGCTACACCTTC
>NA|TRBV11-3|many|TRBJ1-2
CASSLSGDNYGYTF
TGTGCCAGCAGCTTATCAGGAGATAACTATGGCTACACCTTC
>NA|TRBV4-2|NA|TRBJ1-2
CASSQDRGGRINYGYTF
TGTGCCAGCAGCCAAGATCGCGGGGGGAGGATTAACTATGGCTACACCTTC
>NA|TRBV13|many|TRBJ1-3
CASSLRALDSPSGRNTIYF
TGTGCCAGCAGCTTACGTGCCTTGGACAGTCCGTCGGGCAGAAACACCATATATTTT
>TRBD2|TRBV6-2/TRBV6-3|once|TRBJ2-1
CASSEGTSGLRREQFF
TGTGCCAGCAGTGAAGGGACTAGCGGGCTGCGGAGGGAGCAGTTCTTC
>NA|TRBV12-3/TRBV12-4|many|TRBJ1-1
CASRPSEWSEAFF
TGTGCCAGCAGGCCCTCGGAATGGTCTGAAGCTTTCTTT
>NA|TRBV19|NA|TRBJ1-6
CASSIQGNGNSPLHF
TGTGCCAGTAGTATCCAGGGGAATGGCAATTCACCCCTCCACTTT
>NA|TRBV7-9|many|TRBJ2-2
CASSPRMRQPNTGELFF
TGTGCCAGCAGCCCCAGAATGCGACAGCCGAACACCGGGGAGCTGTTTTTT
>NA|TRBV12-3/TRBV12-4|many|TRBJ2-3
CASSFGGHGTDTQYF
TGTGCCAGCAGTTTCGGGGGGCACGGCACAGATACGCAGTATTTT
>TRBD1|TRBV7-8|NA|TRBJ2-5
CASSTDRGLRVETQYF
TGTGCCAGCAGCACCGACAGGGGGCTTAGGGTTGAGACCCAGTACTTC
>NA|TRBV14|few|TRBJ2-7
CASSRGRVVAYEQYF
TGTGCCAGCAGCCGAGGGCGGGTTGTGGCCTACGAGCAGTACTTC
>TRBD2|TRBV3-1|NA|TRBJ2-1
CASNYYATSGIGNEQFF
TGTGCCAGCAATTATTACGCGACTAGCGGGATTGGGAATGAGCAGTTCTTC
>TRBD1|TRBV20-1|NA|TRBJ2-4
CSASDRGSKNIQYF
TGCAGTGCTTCCGACAGGGGATCAAAAAACATTCAGTACTTC
>NA|TRBV25-1|NA|TRBJ1-2
CASSDPRGPLGYGYTF
TGTGCCAGCAGTGATCCCCGGGGGCCCCTGGGCTATGGCTACACCTTC
>TRBD2|TRBV7-3|few|TRBJ2-1
CASSPNGGEEQFF
TGTGCCAGCAGCCCCAATGGGGGGGAGGAGCAGTTCTTC
>TRBD1|TRBV4-1|few|TRBJ1-2
CASSRAGTGGSGYTF
TGCGCCAGCAGCCGAGCCGGGACAGGGGGCAGTGGCTACACCTTC
>NA|TRBV30|many|TRBJ1-4
CAWNRGRAEKLFF
TGTGCCTGGAATCGGGGACGGGCTGAAAAACTGTTTTTT